This T cell receptor beta chain stems from a study of human T cells and chemical hapten exposure. Trimming cost V 0 bases and J 5 bases, with 6 bases left between them. The germline V gene encodes CDR1 SGDLS and CDR2 YYNGEE. CDR3 length: 13 amino acids. As processed by the authors: Counts of TCRs in each sample centred on a median of approximately 100,000 and extended from approximately 20,000 to 700,000. TCRdb re-analysed the RACE reads in MiXCR, keeping a single row per CDR3 protein. The V and J calls and clone size are TCRdb's, not the authors'. The table has 74,000 or so distinct CDR3 sequences, around 10% seen once. The sample holds a few counts of this clonotype. Time point meaning: patch test 1, 2 weeks after DPC sensitization. Treatment noted: therapeutic diphenylcyclopropenone sensitization with weekly scalp DPC. At patch-test visits, sampling came before the patch test. Unfractionated whole blood yielded total RNA.

The material sequenced was whole blood, taken in connection with sensitization to the hapten diphenylcyclopropenone (DPC). The chain uses TRBV9 and TRBJ1-3; no definite D call. This clonotype was sampled from a woman aged 45-65 years with alopecia areata. Some clones in this sample may be carry-over from other donors' samples. CDR3 DNA: TGTGCCAGCAGCGTAGGGGGAAGAAACACCATATATTTT. Translation gives CASSVGGRNTIYF.